The 24 T cell receptor beta chains reported below all come from one sample, sequenced in a study of T-cell memory formation after mild COVID-19. TCRdb fed the 5' RACE reads into MiXCR, producing one record per CDR3 protein. The sample shows under 550,000 distinct CDR3 sequences, 15% to 20% of them seen only once. Sequencing input: PBMCs or a T cell subset sorted from them (not recorded which). These receptors originate from an adult woman who had mild COVID-19 (a few samples of this study predate the infection). Cell type and time point are not known.

This chain connects TRBV7-3 to TRBJ2-3; 10 positions agree with TRBD2. V lost 5 bases and J lost 6; bases outside the gene matches: 11. CDR1 SGHTA and CDR2 FQGTGA come from the germline V gene. The CDR3 spans 16 residues. CDR3 DNA: TGTGCCAGCAGCATTTTCGAGCGGGGGGGCAGGGATACGCAGTATTTT. Its protein product is CASSIFERGGRDTQYF. Full variable domain (missing parts from reference TRBV7-3 and TRBJ2-3): GAGVSQTPSNKVTEKGKYVELRCDPISGHTALYWYRQSLGQGPEFLIYFQGTGAADDSGLPNDRFFAVRPEGSVSTLKIQRTERGDSAVYLCASSIFERGGRDTQYFGPGTRLTVL.

The sample holds a few counts of this clonotype. V usage is TRBV20-1 and J usage is TRBJ1-1; 8 bases match TRBD1. CDR1 DFQATT and CDR2 SNEGSKA come from the germline V gene (reference sequence). J was trimmed by 4 bases and V by 3 bases; bases with no gene match: 4. The CDR3 sequence is 13 residues long. The CDR3 spells CSASGDRITEAFF. The CDR3, as DNA: TGCAGTGCTAGTGGGGACAGGATCACTGAAGCTTTCTTT.

The sample holds a few counts of this clonotype. The V call is TRBV5-1, the J call TRBJ2-1, with 8 bases that match TRBD1. Losses at the gene ends were 4 bases for V and 0 bases for J; bases not matched to a gene: 12. Germline V CDR1 and CDR2: SGHRS, YFSETQ. The CDR3 totals 18 residues. CDR3 region: CASSTGKTGALSYNEQFF. The CDR3 DNA is TGCGCCAGCAGCACTGGTAAGACAGGGGCACTCTCCTACAATGAGCAGTTCTTC.

Ten or more counts support this clonotype. The rearrangement joins TRBV19 to TRBJ2-1; 12 bases match TRBD2. CDR1 and CDR2 (germline): LNHDA, SQIVND (reference sequence). This CDR3 contains 15 residues. V lost 5 bases, J lost 2 bases, and 1 base stayed unmatched. The CDR3 spells CASSRLAGAYNEQFF. In DNA form, the CDR3 reads TGTGCCAGTAGTCGACTAGCGGGAGCCTACAATGAGCAGTTCTTC. Filled out from reference TRBV19 and TRBJ2-1, the complete variable domain reads DGGITQSPKYLFRKEGQNVTLSCEQNLNHDAMYWYRQDPGQGLRLIYYSQIVNDFQKGDIAEGYSVSREKKESFPLTVTSAQKNPTAFYLCASSRLAGAYNEQFFGPGTRLTVL.

The chain combines TRBV2 with TRBJ2-1; 11 bases map to TRBD2. This CDR3 has 16 residues. Germline CDR1 reads SNHLY; CDR2 reads FYNNEI. Losses at the gene ends were 4 bases for V and 1 base for J; bases not matched to a gene: 3. CDR3 sequence (DNA): TGTGCCAGCAGTGGTCGACTAGCGGGGTCCTACAATGAGCAGTTCTTC. Encoded protein: CASSGRLAGSYNEQFF.

The CDR3 spells CASSSAGGGYQPQHF. The CDR3 bases are TGTGCCAGCAGTTCCGCGGGCGGGGGCTATCAGCCCCAGCATTTT. V gene TRBV27 combines with J gene TRBJ1-5; possible D gene TRBD1, 6 bases. Germline lookup yields CDR1 MNHEY and CDR2 SMNVEV (reference sequence). V was trimmed by 4 bases and J by 5 bases, leaving 15 bases between them. This CDR3 is built from 15 residues.

The genes are TRBV30 and TRBJ2-5, with TRBD2 matching 8 bases. Germline-derived CDR1 and CDR2 are GTSNPN and SVGIG (reference sequence). Trimming at V came to 4 bases and at J to 1 base, leaving 5 bases not matched to a gene. The CDR3 runs to 14 residues. The CDR3 DNA is TGTGCCTGGACGGTAGCGGGGACCCAAGAGACCCAGTACTTC. Translation gives CAWTVAGTQETQYF.

Only a few counts were recorded for this clonotype. The J gene is TRBJ2-1, the V gene TRBV30; no definite D call. CDR3 length: 12 residues. Germline CDR1 and CDR2: GTSNPN and SVGIG (reference sequence). The V end was cut by 2 bases, the J end by 6 bases, with 8 bases between. The DNA of the CDR3 is TGTGCCTGGAGTTTGGGTTTCAATGAGCAGTTCTTC. Translated, it gives CAWSLGFNEQFF.

This clonotype was seen a few times. The chain recombines TRBV7-9 with TRBJ1-2; D gene ambiguous. The CDR3 is 15 residues long. Per the germline V gene, CDR1 is SEHNR and CDR2 is FQNEAQ (reference sequence). V dropped 2 bases and J dropped 4 bases, with 14 bases sitting between them. CDR3 region: CASSLSVGGSYGYTF. In nucleotides, the CDR3 is TGTGCCAGCAGCTTATCCGTGGGCGGGTCCTATGGCTACACCTTC.

This clonotype was seen a few times. V is TRBV5-1 and J is TRBJ2-1; possible D gene TRBD1, 6 bases. This CDR3 has 13 residues. Germline V gene sequence: CDR1 SGHRS, CDR2 YFSETQ. V shed 4 bases and J shed 8 bases, with 13 bases lying between them. The CDR3, as DNA: TGCGCCAGCAGCCATAGCACAGGGTATGAGCAGTTCTTC. Its translation is CASSHSTGYEQFF.

V is TRBV20-1 and J is TRBJ2-7; perhaps TRBD2 as D (6 bases). The V gene's germline CDR1 is DFQATT and CDR2 SNEGSKA (reference sequence). V was cut by 0 bases and J by 5 bases, with 17 bases left in between. The CDR3 is 15 residues long. CDR3 DNA: TGCAGTGCTAGAGATCTCGCGGGACCCTGGGACGAGCAGTACTTC. It codes for CSARDLAGPWDEQYF.

The chain combines TRBV2 with TRBJ2-4; D is possibly TRBD1 or TRBD2 (5 bases each). With 6 bases removed from V and 0 bases from J, the gap between germline ends came to 18 bases. Germline values: CDR1 SNHLY, CDR2 FYNNEI. The CDR3 runs 17 residues. The CDR3 loop reads CASRMGDLLLAKNIQYF. CDR3 DNA: TGTGCCAGCAGGATGGGGGACCTCCTACTAGCCAAAAACATTCAGTACTTC.

This chain uses TRBV24-1 with TRBJ2-2; 10 bases line up with TRBD1. Unmatched junction bases numbered 15, after V lost 3 bases and J lost 0 bases. The CDR3 spans 21 residues. Germline CDR1 reads KGHDR; CDR2 reads SFDVKD. The CDR3 nucleotides are TGTGCCACCAGTGATCAGGTTATGGGGACAGGGGTTGCCTCGAACACCGGGGAGCTGTTTTTT. This gives the protein CATSDQVMGTGVASNTGELFF.

J is TRBJ1-1 and V is TRBV18, with D unresolved. The germline V gene encodes CDR1 KGHSH and CDR2 LQKENI. There are 13 residues in the CDR3. Trimming stripped 4 bases from V and 4 bases from J, with 10 bases between. The chain's CDR3 is CASSLSSGTEAFF. The CDR3 DNA follows: TGTGCCAGCTCACTGTCAAGCGGCACTGAAGCTTTCTTT.

This clonotype was counted between two and nine times. This chain links TRBV5-1 with TRBJ2-3, with D perhaps assigned TRBD1 or TRBD2 (5 bases each). Per the germline V gene, CDR1 is SGHRS and CDR2 is YFSETQ. CDR3 length: 16 residues. Trimming left V 1 base short and J 2 bases short, with 14 bases between. The CDR3 DNA sequence: TGCGCCAGCAGCTTGTTTCCCAGGGACGACACAGATACGCAGTATTTT. This sequence encodes CASSLFPRDDTDTQYF.

This clonotype was observed a few times. This chain joins TRBV18 and TRBJ1-4, with a possible D match to TRBD1 (5 bases). The CDR3 sequence is 16 residues long. Germline V CDR1 and CDR2: KGHSH, LQKENI. V was shortened by 6 bases and J by 4 bases, with 18 bases between the two germline ends. CDR3 sequence: CASSQGDPYINEKLFF. For the CDR3, the DNA is TGTGCCAGCTCGCAAGGGGATCCGTATATTAATGAAAAACTGTTTTTT.

There are a few counts of this clonotype. J is TRBJ2-3 and V is TRBV4-1, with 7 bases fitting TRBD2. From germline, CDR1 is MGHRA and CDR2 YSYEKL. V was pared by 1 base and J by 5 bases, with 15 bases of the junction left unmatched. The CDR3 totals 18 residues. The CDR3 region is CASSQGALRGGRIDTQYF. For the CDR3, the DNA is TGCGCCAGCAGCCAAGGGGCCCTTCGGGGAGGGAGGATAGATACGCAGTATTTT.

The rearrangement joins TRBV2 to TRBJ2-1, with TRBD2 identical over 7 bases. The CDR3 extends over 13 amino acids. J was trimmed by 2 bases and V by 10 bases; bases with no gene match: 5. The germline gives CDR1 SNHLY, CDR2 FYNNEI. This CDR3 reads CAIELAAYNEQFF. CDR3 DNA: TGTGCCATCGAGCTAGCGGCCTACAATGAGCAGTTCTTC.

A few counts support this clonotype. The chain recombines TRBV24-1 with TRBJ2-5; D is perhaps TRBD2 (6 bases). The CDR3 is 15 amino acids. Germline CDR1 is KGHDR and CDR2 is SFDVKD. V was trimmed by 5 bases and J by 2 bases, leaving 14 bases between them. CDR3 DNA: TGTGCCACCAGTGCGGGGGTACGGTCTCAAGAGACCCAGTACTTC. This translates into CATSAGVRSQETQYF.

The gene calls are TRBV4-1 and TRBJ2-7, with TRBD2 matching over 7 bases. The V segment lost 4 bases and the J segment 2 bases; nucleotides outside the gene matches: 8. Germline CDR1 reads MGHRA; CDR2 reads YSYEKL. The CDR3 is made up of 15 amino acids. The CDR3 protein is CASSPTGGRAYEQYF. The CDR3 bases are TGCGCCAGCAGCCCGACGGGAGGAAGGGCCTACGAGCAGTACTTC.

This clonotype was counted only a few times. V gene TRBV2 combines with J gene TRBJ1-1; 7 bases agree with TRBD1. This CDR3 comprises 14 residues. V was pared by 6 bases and J by 3 bases, with 7 bases of the junction left unmatched. Germline-derived CDR1 and CDR2 are SNHLY and FYNNEI. The CDR3 is CASSKTGRDTEAFF. CDR3 nucleotide sequence: TGTGCCAGCAGCAAGACAGGGAGGGACACTGAAGCTTTCTTT.

This clonotype occurred many times. The rearrangement joins TRBV15 to TRBJ2-1, with 9 bases identical to TRBD2. This CDR3 has 18 amino acids. Germline-derived CDR1 and CDR2 are LNHNV and YYDKDF (reference sequence). V was pared by 0 bases and J by 3 bases, with 9 bases of the junction left unmatched. The CDR3 DNA is TGTGCCACCAGCAGAGATAATAGCGGGAGAGCCCTCTACAATGAGCAGTTCTTC. Its protein product is CATSRDNSGRALYNEQFF.

This clonotype was counted a few times. The chain is built from TRBV5-1 and TRBJ2-7; 12 bases line up with TRBD2. Germline assignment: CDR1 SGHRS and CDR2 YFSETQ. V shed 0 bases and J 0 bases; nucleotides not matched to a gene: 4. CDR3 length: 17 amino acids. This CDR3 reads CASSLARTSGTSYEQYF. DNA of the CDR3: TGCGCCAGCAGCTTGGCTCGGACTAGCGGGACCTCCTACGAGCAGTACTTC.

This clonotype was recorded a few times. The chain links TRBV7-3 to TRBJ2-3; 11 nucleotides match TRBD2. Germline V gene data show CDR1 as SGHTA and CDR2 as FQGTGA. The CDR3 is 16 residues long. V gave up 9 bases and J gave up 1 base; unmatched junction bases: 9. CDR3 bases: TGTGCCAGTTGGTCGACTAGCGGGGTTCGCACAGATACGCAGTATTTT. Protein: CASWSTSGVRTDTQYF.